The rows below give T cell receptor beta chains drawn from one sample of a study of T-cell reconstitution after alpha-beta-depleted transplantation in children. One entry per CDR3 protein, called by TCRdb with MiXCR from the PCR reads. The table shows a few hundred thousand distinct CDR3 sequences, with around 13% occurring only once. This material consisted of PBMCs from the stem cell graft donor, taken from the stem cell graft. Receptors originate from a human donor who donated a stem cell graft to a child with combined immunodeficiency. Both conserved end residues are part of each CDR3. Each record gives: J gene, V gene, D gene, clone size, CDR3 protein, CDR3 DNA. The D gene is left open where the match is weak. Part of the rows lack a size; the others show once, few, many or a class for expanded clones.

TRBJ1-1 | TRBV24-1 | - | - | CATSSGNTEAFF | TGTGCCACCAGTAGCGGGAACACTGAAGCTTTCTTT
TRBJ1-6 | TRBV4-3 | TRBD1 | - | CASSQDKGTGRTPLHF | TGCGCCAGCAGCCAAGATAAGGGGACAGGGAGGACACCCCTCCACTTT
TRBJ2-3 | TRBV3-1 | TRBD2 | many | CASSQVTSGGQDTQYF | TGTGCCAGCAGCCAAGTCACTAGCGGGGGGCAAGATACGCAGTATTTT
TRBJ2-5 | TRBV7-8 | TRBD2 | few | CASSFDLTGTSTNPQETQYF | TGTGCCAGCAGCTTTGACCTTACCGGGACTAGCACAAACCCTCAAGAGACCCAGTACTTC
TRBJ1-3 | TRBV9 | TRBD1 | - | CASSPTTGVGNTIYF | TGTGCCAGCAGCCCCACAACAGGGGTCGGAAACACCATATATTTT
TRBJ1-2 | TRBV7-2 | - | many | CASSSAGIYYGYTF | TGTGCCAGCAGCTCCGCGGGAATATACTATGGCTACACCTTC
TRBJ2-7 | TRBV18 | - | few | CASSRSRDGREQYF | TGTGCCAGCTCACGAAGCCGGGACGGGAGAGAGCAGTACTTC
TRBJ1-3 | TRBV12-3/TRBV12-4 | - | many | CASTLGSDIYF | TGTGCCAGCACTCTGGGATCGGACATATATTTT
TRBJ1-2 | TRBV7-9 | - | few | CASSLLGTPNYGYTF | TGTGCCAGCAGCTTACTGGGGACACCTAACTATGGCTACACCTTC
TRBJ1-5 | TRBV4-3 | - | - | CASSQDVGAQNQPQHF | TGCGCCAGCAGCCAAGATGTCGGAGCGCAAAATCAGCCCCAGCATTTT
TRBJ2-2 | TRBV5-6 | - | - | CASSLVYGAGELFF | TGTGCCAGCAGCTTGGTTTACGGGGCCGGGGAGCTGTTTTTT
TRBJ2-3 | TRBV27 | - | many | CASSLRGNSPAQYF | TGTGCCAGCAGTTTAAGAGGGAACTCCCCTGCGCAGTATTTT
TRBJ2-2 | TRBV6-1 | TRBD2 | - | CASGTSPYTGELFF | TGTGCCAGTGGGACTAGCCCTTACACCGGGGAGCTGTTTTTT
TRBJ2-3 | TRBV11-3 | - | - | CASSFLPGTASTDTQYF | TGTGCCAGCAGCTTCCTACCCGGGACGGCTAGCACAGATACGCAGTATTTT
TRBJ1-4 | TRBV25-1 | TRBD1 | - | CASSRDRGRNEKLFF | TGTGCCAGCAGTAGGGACAGAGGCCGGAATGAAAAACTGTTTTTT
TRBJ1-1 | TRBV11-3 | - | few | CASSLDRRMGMNTEAFF | TGTGCCAGCAGCTTAGACCGGCGGATGGGAATGAACACTGAAGCTTTCTTT
TRBJ2-2 | TRBV9 | - | many | CASSVGVRPNTGELFF | TGTGCCAGCAGCGTAGGGGTCAGACCGAACACCGGGGAGCTGTTTTTT
TRBJ2-1 | TRBV10-3 | TRBD1 | many | CAIVDPVEGANEQFF | TGTGCCATCGTCGATCCGGTTGAGGGGGCCAATGAGCAGTTCTTC
TRBJ1-1 | TRBV25-1 | - | few | CASSRGNEAFF | TGTGCCAGCAGTAGGGGAAATGAAGCTTTCTTT
TRBJ2-1 | TRBV3-1 | - | once | CASSQGRDTPSYNEQFF | TGTGCCAGCAGCCAAGGACGGGACACCCCCTCCTACAATGAGCAGTTCTTC
TRBJ2-1 | TRBV4-3 | TRBD2 | many | CASSQGSGKIYNEQFF | TGCGCCAGCAGCCAGGGGAGCGGGAAAATTTACAATGAGCAGTTCTTC
TRBJ2-7 | TRBV11-2 | - | - | CASSQDTSTSYEQYF | TGTGCCAGCAGCCAGGACACGTCTACTTCCTACGAGCAGTACTTC
TRBJ2-1 | TRBV5-1 | TRBD2 | many | CASSLTSGGTNEQFF | TGCGCCAGCAGCTTAACTAGCGGGGGGACCAATGAGCAGTTCTTC
TRBJ1-1 | TRBV12-3/TRBV12-4 | - | - | CASSFRTENTEAFF | TGTGCCAGCAGTTTCCGAACGGAGAACACTGAAGCTTTCTTT
TRBJ2-3 | TRBV11-2 | - | - | CASSLDGYLRESDTQYF | TGTGCCAGCAGCTTAGATGGGTACTTGAGGGAGTCGGATACGCAGTATTTT
TRBJ2-3 | TRBV12-3/TRBV12-4 | TRBD1 | many | CASSLGTGRTDTQYF | TGTGCCAGCAGTTTAGGGACAGGGCGCACAGATACGCAGTATTTT
TRBJ2-2 | TRBV2 | TRBD2 | - | CAFCSPTSGRGLGTGELFF | TGTGCCTTCTGTTCTCCGACTAGCGGGAGGGGTCTGGGCACCGGGGAGCTGTTTTTT
TRBJ2-1 | TRBV28 | TRBD2 | many | CASSLGLAEGRGGDEQFF | TGTGCCAGCAGTTTAGGGCTAGCGGAGGGTCGAGGAGGGGATGAGCAGTTCTTC
TRBJ2-3 | TRBV11-1 | - | - | CASSLWTRVTDTQYF | -
TRBJ2-7 | TRBV4-2 | TRBD1 | - | CASSTDRGLGGVKF | TGTGCCAGCAGCACCGACAGGGGGCTGGGGGGGGTCAAGTTC
TRBJ2-1 | TRBV30 | - | few | CAWSVGDEQFF | TGTGCCTGGAGTGTGGGGGATGAGCAGTTCTTC
TRBJ2-1 | TRBV11-1 | TRBD2 | few | CASSSGLAGGFSYNEQFF | TGTGCCAGCAGCTCGGGACTAGCGGGAGGTTTCTCCTACAATGAGCAGTTCTTC